This T cell receptor beta chain was captured by sequencing in a study of T-cell memory formation after mild COVID-19. There are many counts of this clonotype. Antigen specificity is unknown. This CDR3 is 14 amino acids long. CDR1 is MNHEY, CDR2 SVGAGI, per germline. The V end was cut by 6 bases, the J end by 2 bases, with 14 bases between. Points from the study as a whole: Certain responding clones were present in pre-infection memory, suggesting participation of cross-reactive memory.

TCRdb redid the calling of the 5' RACE reads with MiXCR, one entry per CDR3 protein. The table lists about 270,000 distinct CDR3 sequences, more than 15% of them singletons. The sequencing input was PBMCs or a T cell subset sorted from them (not recorded which). V is TRBV6-5 and J is TRBJ2-7; D is perhaps TRBD2 (5 bases). The clonotype was recovered from a man between 18 and 29 years old who had mild COVID-19 (a few samples of this study predate the infection). Cell type and time point are not known. CDR3 DNA sequence: TGTGCCAGCAGCCCTCGGCGGGCCACCTACGAGCAGTACGTC. Translation gives CASSPRRATYEQYV.